These 10 T cell receptor beta chains were sequenced from one sample in a study of T cells in Graves' hyperthyroidism and ophthalmopathy. TCR beta CDR3 region amplification was performed from RNA transcripts. The primer set for the first-round RT-PCR of the TCR CDR3 was HTBI. TCRdb re-called the multiplex PCR reads through MiXCR, storing one row per CDR3 protein. Of about 580,000 distinct CDR3 sequences listed, 46% are singletons. Sequenced sample: peripheral blood or thyroid tissue (not recorded which). The receptors here all came from a woman aged 18-29 years with Graves' hyperthyroidism.

This clonotype has a count of ten or more. This rearrangement joins TRBV7-9 to TRBJ2-7, with D perhaps matching TRBD2 (5 bases). Germline CDR1 is SEHNR and CDR2 is FQNEAQ (reference sequence). This CDR3 is built from 13 residues. V was clipped by 5 bases and J by 2 bases, with 10 bases between them. CDR3 amino acids: CASSPTRTYEQYF. CDR3 nucleotides: TGTGCCAGCAGCCCCACTAGGACCTACGAGCAGTACTTC. The full variable domain, completed using reference TRBV7-9 and TRBJ2-7, is DTGVSQNPRHKITKRGQNVTFRCDPISEHNRLYWYRQTLGQGPEFLTYFQNEAQLEKSRLLSDRFSAERPKGSFSTLEIQRTEQGDSAMYLCASSPTRTYEQYFGPGTRLTVT.

This clonotype was counted once. The chain recombines TRBV10-3 with TRBJ2-2, with D perhaps matching TRBD1 (5 bases). The germline CDR1 and CDR2 sequences are ENHRY and SYGVKD. V was trimmed by 4 bases and J by 8 bases, leaving 17 bases between them. The CDR3 spans 15 residues. CDR3 sequence (DNA): TGTGCCATCAGTGCGGCAGGGTCGGGCGAGGGGGAGCTGTTTTTT. It specifies CAISAAGSGEGELFF.

The gene calls are TRBV7-2 and TRBJ1-5; D unresolved. The CDR3 runs 14 residues. The germline CDR1 and CDR2 sequences are SGHTA and FQGNSA. The ends were cut back, 3 bases at V and 0 bases at J, with 6 bases in the middle. The CDR3 nucleotides read TGTGCCAGCAGCTTTACAGATAGCAATCAGCCCCAGCATTTT. Translating gives CASSFTDSNQPQHF.

This clonotype has more than one count but fewer than ten. The chain has TRBV5-1 and TRBJ1-6; D unclear. The CDR3 has 15 residues. V was clipped by 2 bases and J by 9 bases, with 15 bases between them. Germline assignment: CDR1 SGHRS and CDR2 YFSETQ. DNA for the CDR3: TGCGCCAGCAGCTTTGGAGGCGGGGAGAGTTCACCCCTCCACTTT. This codes for CASSFGGGESSPLHF.

This clonotype was seen a few times. The V gene is TRBV7-9, the J gene TRBJ2-3; the match to TRBD2 covers 9 bases. Per germline, CDR1 SEHNR and CDR2 FQNEAQ (reference sequence). With V trimmed by 3 bases and J by 6 bases, 10 bases remained unmatched. CDR3 length equals 16 residues. The CDR3 loop is CASSFPEREAKDTQYF. CDR3 in DNA: TGTGCCAGCAGCTTCCCTGAGCGGGAGGCCAAGGATACGCAGTATTTT. The full variable domain, its missing parts supplied by reference TRBV7-9 and TRBJ2-3, is DTGVSQNPRHKITKRGQNVTFRCDPISEHNRLYWYRQTLGQGPEFLTYFQNEAQLEKSRLLSDRFSAERPKGSFSTLEIQRTEQGDSAMYLCASSFPEREAKDTQYFGPGTRLTVL.

The CDR3 spells CASSTGQGAIYGYTF. Here the CDR3 DNA reads TGCGCCAGCAGCACGGGACAGGGGGCCATCTATGGCTACACCTTC. V and J are TRBV5-1 and TRBJ1-2, with 12 bases aligning to TRBD1. The junction had 5 bases not matched to a gene; V was cut back by 4 bases and J by 4 bases. This CDR3 is 15 amino acids long. Germline V CDR1 and CDR2: SGHRS, YFSETQ.

This clonotype has ten or more counts. The CDR3 DNA follows: TGCGCCAGCAGCGGAGGGGACAGTTTGACCACTGAAGCTTTCTTT. Its translation is CASSGGDSLTTEAFF. The rearrangement uses TRBV5-1 and TRBJ1-1; 7 bases are shared with TRBD1. Germline loops: CDR1 SGHRS, CDR2 YFSETQ. V lost 4 bases, J lost 4 bases, and 10 bases stayed unmatched. This CDR3 spans 15 amino acids. The full variable domain, completed using reference TRBV5-1 and TRBJ1-1, is KAGVTQTPRYLIKTRGQQVTLSCSPISGHRSVSWYQQTPGQGLQFLFEYFSETQRNKGNFPGRFSGRQFSNSRSEMNVSTLELGDSALYLCASSGGDSLTTEAFFGQGTRLTVV.

The V and J genes are TRBV3-1 and TRBJ2-7; TRBD1 matches at 8 bases. From germline, CDR1 is LGHDT and CDR2 YNNKEL (reference sequence). Trimming at V came to 4 bases and at J to 4 bases, leaving 9 bases not matched to a gene. This CDR3 contains 15 residues. CDR3 DNA sequence: TGTGCCAGCAGCCCGGCCGACAGGGGAGTTTACGAGCAGTACTTC. Residues: CASSPADRGVYEQYF.

Points on this clonotype: A much larger clone differs by one base, so this may be a read error. The chain has TRBV5-1 and TRBJ1-2, with D possibly being TRBD1 (5 bases). V shed 4 bases and J shed 5 bases, with 18 bases lying between them. Germline V gene lookup returns CDR1 SGHRS and CDR2 YFSETQ. This CDR3 contains 15 residues. CDR3: CASSLLTGGKYGYTF. In DNA form, the CDR3 reads TGCGCCAGCAGCCTACTGACGGGGGGGAAATATGGCTACACCTTC.

Concerning this clonotype itself: Given a much more abundant clone one base away, this may be a read error. The genes are TRBV7-8 and TRBJ2-7, with 14 bases aligning to TRBD2. CDR1 and CDR2 (germline): SGHVS, FQNEAQ. V was clipped by 5 bases and J by 2 bases; unmatched bases: 17. The CDR3 runs 20 residues. The CDR3 is CASSPPATSGRAPFTYEQYF. As DNA, the CDR3 is TGTGCCAGCAGCCCCCCAGCGACTAGCGGGAGGGCCCCATTTACCTACGAGCAGTACTTC.